One sample yielded the 17 T cell receptor beta chains listed below, sequenced in a study of CD8 T cells in ankylosing spondylitis (dated by TCRdb to 2016 to 2017). The library came from 5' RACE. The instrument was an Illumina HiSeq 2500. Using fastp trimming at Q25 and MiXCR clonotype assembly, TCRdb reanalyzed the public sequencing data and kept in-frame beta chains. Each CDR3 protein gets just one entry, which takes the most common genes and DNA from the rows behind it. This sample comprises about 400,000 distinct CDR3 sequences, approximately 22% of them detected only once. The biggest ten clones account for roughly 14% of the sample. The sequencing input was blood, either unsorted or a sorted T cell fraction (not recorded which). The origin of the receptors is a male donor with ankylosing spondylitis or in good health (not recorded which).

This sequence joins TRBV13 and TRBJ2-3; D is ambiguous. The V and J ends lost 2 bases and 4 bases respectively, with 16 bases between them. Germline CDR1 PRHDT, CDR2 FYEKMQ (reference sequence). This CDR3 is built from 16 residues. The CDR3 DNA follows: TGTGCCAGCAGCTTAAAGGCAGACGCGAATCCAGATACGCAGTATTTT. Its protein is CASSLKADANPDTQYF.

The V and J genes are TRBV6-1 and TRBJ2-2, with 11 nucleotides matching TRBD2. V was pared by 6 bases and J by 6 bases, with 6 bases of the junction left unmatched. The CDR3 is 15 residues long. CDR1 is MNHNS and CDR2 is SASEGT in the germline V gene. For the CDR3, the DNA is TGTGCCAGCAGCCGTAGCGGGGGGGCCCCCGGGGAGCTGTTTTTT. It yields the protein CASSRSGGAPGELFF.

This clonotype was counted a few times. The rearrangement joins TRBV11-2 to TRBJ2-1; D not resolved. This CDR3 contains 14 residues. CDR1 is SGHAT and CDR2 is FQNNGV in the germline V gene. With 7 bases removed from V and 7 bases from J, the gap between germline ends came to 17 bases. CDR3 loop: CASIPGYSENEQFF. The CDR3 DNA reads TGTGCCAGCATCCCCGGGTACTCAGAGAATGAGCAGTTCTTC.

The chain couples TRBV5-5 to TRBJ2-3; D gene ambiguous. The V gene's germline CDR1 is SGHKS and CDR2 YYEKEE (reference sequence). V was pared by 2 bases and J by 1 base, with 14 bases between. The CDR3 spans 16 residues. CDR3 coding DNA: TGTGCCAGCAGCTTTAATATCCTAGAGGGCACAGATACGCAGTATTTT. Amino acids: CASSFNILEGTDTQYF.

The V call is TRBV24-1, the J call TRBJ2-1, with D possibly TRBD1 on 6 matching bases. Germline V gives CDR1 KGHDR, CDR2 SFDVKD. This CDR3 contains 14 residues. Trimming cost V 6 bases and J 2 bases, with 10 bases left between them. The CDR3 DNA reads as TGTGCCACCAGTAGACAGGACACCTACAATGAGCAGTTCTTC. Protein sequence: CATSRQDTYNEQFF.

The rearrangement uses TRBV6-5 and TRBJ2-7; D gene unclear. Germline V gene sequence: CDR1 MNHEY, CDR2 SVGAGI. The ends were cut back, 3 bases at V and 6 bases at J, with 6 bases in the middle. The CDR3 totals 11 residues. This CDR3 reads CASSYRTEQYF. In nucleotides, the CDR3 is TGTGCCAGCAGTTATAGGACCGAGCAGTACTTC.

This clonotype was seen a few times. The chain links TRBV12-3 or TRBV12-4 to TRBJ2-2; 12 positions match TRBD2. This CDR3 is 17 amino acids long. The J segment lost 5 bases and the V segment lost 5 bases, leaving 9 bases of the junction unmatched. The CDR3 region has the DNA TGTGCCAGCAGTGGCCCCACTAGCGGGGGGTATACCGGGGAGCTGTTTTTT. This translates into CASSGPTSGGYTGELFF.

This chain uses TRBV27 with TRBJ2-4; possibly TRBD1 for D (5 bases). Trimming stripped 0 bases from V and 3 bases from J, with 9 bases between. CDR3 length: 15 amino acids. CDR1 is MNHEY, CDR2 SMNVEV, per germline (reference sequence). The CDR3 is CASSLSVGLKNIQYF. The CDR3 DNA reads TGTGCCAGCAGTTTATCCGTGGGGCTCAAAAACATTCAGTACTTC.

This clonotype turned up a few times. The V call is TRBV12-3 or TRBV12-4, the J call TRBJ2-3, with TRBD1 matching over 9 bases. The CDR3 runs to 16 residues. The V gene end was trimmed by 4 bases and the J gene end by 2 bases; junction bases not matched to a gene: 7. The CDR3 region is CASSSYRDRATDTQYF. CDR3 coding DNA: TGTGCCAGCAGTTCGTACCGGGACAGGGCCACAGATACGCAGTATTTT.

The chain carries TRBV12-3 or TRBV12-4 and TRBJ1-1, with D unclear. The CDR3 has 12 amino acids. V shed 3 bases and J shed 10 bases, with 12 bases lying between them. CDR3 nucleotides: TGTGCCAGCAGTTTTTCACTCGGATCAGCTTTCTTT. Protein: CASSFSLGSAFF.

This clonotype was detected only a few times. The gene calls are TRBV7-2 and TRBJ2-1, with TRBD1 matching 9 bases. Germline-derived CDR1 and CDR2 are SGHTA and FQGNSA. V shed 5 bases, J shed 9 bases, and the junction held 8 bases outside the gene matches. The CDR3 length is 14 residues. The CDR3 here is CASSGGTGLGEQFF. In DNA, the CDR3 is TGTGCCAGCAGCGGGGGGACAGGGTTAGGTGAGCAGTTCTTC. Drawing the rest from reference TRBV7-2 and TRBJ2-1, the complete variable domain is GAGVSQSPSNKVTEKGKDVELRCDPISGHTALYWYRQSLGQGLEFLIYFQGNSAPDKSGLPSDRFSAERTGGSVSTLTIQRTQQEDSAVYLCASSGGTGLGEQFFGPGTRLTVL.

The CDR3 nucleotides read TGTGCCAGCAGTCCTCCCAACAGTCCCCCTGAAGCTTTCTTT. This codes for CASSPPNSPPEAFF. The chain recombines TRBV12-3 or TRBV12-4 with TRBJ1-1, with D unresolved. V was trimmed by 5 bases and J by 6 bases, leaving 16 bases between them. CDR3 size: 14 residues.

This clonotype has only a few counts. This sequence joins TRBV4-1 and TRBJ2-7; possible D gene TRBD2, 5 bases. With 2 bases removed from V and 5 bases from J, the gap between germline ends came to 7 bases. The length of the CDR3 is 12 residues. CDR1 is MGHRA and CDR2 is YSYEKL in the germline V gene. CDR3 residues: CASSQFGDEQYF. The CDR3 DNA reads TGCGCCAGCAGCCAATTCGGGGACGAGCAGTACTTC.

This clonotype was observed a handful of times. The V gene is TRBV6-4, the J gene TRBJ2-1; D uncertain. The germline CDR1 and CDR2 sequences are MRHNA and SNTAGT. The CDR3 length is 15 residues. V was clipped by 4 bases and J by 1 base, with 11 bases between them. The CDR3 sequence: CASSVGFGSYNEQFF. The CDR3 region has the DNA TGTGCCAGCAGTGTGGGTTTTGGGTCCTACAATGAGCAGTTCTTC.

The V call is TRBV11-2, the J call TRBJ2-7; no firm D call. V shed 2 bases and J shed 1 base, with 9 bases lying between them. The CDR3 loop spans 14 amino acids. The germline CDR1 and CDR2 sequences are SGHAT and FQNNGV. CDR3 nucleotide sequence: TGTGCCAGCAGCTTAATTCAACCTTCCTACGAGCAGTACTTC. Amino acids: CASSLIQPSYEQYF.

This chain joins TRBV12-3 or TRBV12-4 and TRBJ1-2; D remains unclear. CDR3 length equals 14 residues. The V and J ends lost 6 bases and 6 bases respectively, with 17 bases between them. The CDR3 loop reads CASRNYFEGDGYTF. In DNA form, the CDR3 reads TGTGCCAGCAGAAACTATTTTGAGGGTGATGGCTACACCTTC.

This clonotype was detected a few times. V gene TRBV6-2 or TRBV6-3 combines with J gene TRBJ2-1; 9 bases map to TRBD1. The CDR3 totals 15 residues. V dropped 2 bases and J dropped 2; count of bases not matched to a gene: 1. Germline V lookup: CDR1 MNHEY, CDR2 SVGEGT. In DNA form, the CDR3 reads TGTGCCAGCAGTTACGGGGACAGGGCCTACAATGAGCAGTTCTTC. It translates to CASSYGDRAYNEQFF.